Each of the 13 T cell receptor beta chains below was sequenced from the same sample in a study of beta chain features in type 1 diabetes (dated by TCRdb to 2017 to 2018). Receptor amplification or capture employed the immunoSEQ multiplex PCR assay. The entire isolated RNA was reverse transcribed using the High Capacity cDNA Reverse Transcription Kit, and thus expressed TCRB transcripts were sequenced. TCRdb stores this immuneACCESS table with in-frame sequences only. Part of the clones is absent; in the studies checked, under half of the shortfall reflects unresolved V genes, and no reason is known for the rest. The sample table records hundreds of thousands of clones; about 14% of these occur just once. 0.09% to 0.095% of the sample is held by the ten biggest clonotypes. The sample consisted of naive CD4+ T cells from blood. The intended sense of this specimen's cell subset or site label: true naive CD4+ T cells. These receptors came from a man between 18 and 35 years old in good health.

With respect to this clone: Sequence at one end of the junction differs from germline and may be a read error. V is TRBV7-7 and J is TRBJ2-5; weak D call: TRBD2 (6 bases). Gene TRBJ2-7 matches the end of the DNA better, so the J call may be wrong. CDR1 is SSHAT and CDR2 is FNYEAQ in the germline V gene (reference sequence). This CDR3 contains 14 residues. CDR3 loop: CASSPRLGVYEQYF. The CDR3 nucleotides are TGTGCTAGCAGCCCAAGACTAGGAGTCTACGAGCAGTACTTC.

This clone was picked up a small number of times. CDR3 nucleotide sequence: TGTGCCAGCTCACCATTGGGCAGCTACGAGCAGTACTTC. It is translated as CASSPLGSYEQYF. The gene calls are TRBV18 and TRBJ2-7; D is ambiguous. This CDR3 spans 13 amino acids. The ends were cut back, 2 bases at V and 3 bases at J, with 8 bases in the middle. Germline CDR1 reads KGHSH; CDR2 reads LQKENI.

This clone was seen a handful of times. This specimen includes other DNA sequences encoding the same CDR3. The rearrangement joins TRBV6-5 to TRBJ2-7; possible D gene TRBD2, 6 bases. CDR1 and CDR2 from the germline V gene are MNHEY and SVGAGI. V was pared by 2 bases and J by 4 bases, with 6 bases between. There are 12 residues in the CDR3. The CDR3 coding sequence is TGTGCCAGCAGTTACCGGGGGTACGAGCAGTACTTC. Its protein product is CASSYRGYEQYF.

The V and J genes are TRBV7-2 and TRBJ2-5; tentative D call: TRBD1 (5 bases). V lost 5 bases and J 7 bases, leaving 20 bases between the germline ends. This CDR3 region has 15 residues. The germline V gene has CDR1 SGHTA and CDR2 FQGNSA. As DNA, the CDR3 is TGTGCCAGCAGCCTTACCAGGGCTCTGATGGGGACCCAGTACTTC. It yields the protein CASSLTRALMGTQYF.

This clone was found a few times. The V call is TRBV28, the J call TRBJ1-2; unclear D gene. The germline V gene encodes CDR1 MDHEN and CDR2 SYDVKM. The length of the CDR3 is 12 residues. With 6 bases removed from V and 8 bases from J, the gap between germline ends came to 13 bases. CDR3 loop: CASSSQDSGYTF. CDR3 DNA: TGTGCCAGCAGCTCCCAGGATTCAGGCTACACCTTC.

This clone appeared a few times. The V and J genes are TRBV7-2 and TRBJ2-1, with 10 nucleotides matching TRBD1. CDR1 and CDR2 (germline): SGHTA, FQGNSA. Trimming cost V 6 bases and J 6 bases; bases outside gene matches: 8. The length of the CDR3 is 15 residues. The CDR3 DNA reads TGTGCCAGCAGGGGGGGACAGGGGCGGAGCAATGAGCAGTTCTTC. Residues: CASRGGQGRSNEQFF. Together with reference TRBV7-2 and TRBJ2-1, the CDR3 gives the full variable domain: GAGVSQSPSNKVTEKGKDVELRCDPISGHTALYWYRQSLGQGLEFLIYFQGNSAPDKSGLPSDRFSAERTGGSVSTLTIQRTQQEDSAVYLCASRGGQGRSNEQFFGPGTRLTVL.

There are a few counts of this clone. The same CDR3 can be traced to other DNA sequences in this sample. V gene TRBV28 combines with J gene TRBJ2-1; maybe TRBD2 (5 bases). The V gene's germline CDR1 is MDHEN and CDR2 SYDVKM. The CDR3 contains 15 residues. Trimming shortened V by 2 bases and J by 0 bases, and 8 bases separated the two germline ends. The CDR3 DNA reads TGTGCCAGCAGTTTAACGGGGAGCTCCTACAATGAGCAGTTCTTC. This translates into CASSLTGSSYNEQFF. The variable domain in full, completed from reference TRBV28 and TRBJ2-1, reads DVKVTQSSRYLVKRTGEKVFLECVQDMDHENMFWYRQDPGLGLRLIYFSYDVKMKEKGDIPEGYSVSREKKERFSLILESASTNQTSMYLCASSLTGSSYNEQFFGPGTRLTVL.

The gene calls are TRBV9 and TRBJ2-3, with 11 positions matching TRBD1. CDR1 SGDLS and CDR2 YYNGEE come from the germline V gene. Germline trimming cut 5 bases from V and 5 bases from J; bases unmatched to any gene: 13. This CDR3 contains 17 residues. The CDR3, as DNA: TGTGCCAGCAGTCGACCAGCCGGGACAGGGGGATTAGATACGCAGTATTTT. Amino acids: CASSRPAGTGGLDTQYF.

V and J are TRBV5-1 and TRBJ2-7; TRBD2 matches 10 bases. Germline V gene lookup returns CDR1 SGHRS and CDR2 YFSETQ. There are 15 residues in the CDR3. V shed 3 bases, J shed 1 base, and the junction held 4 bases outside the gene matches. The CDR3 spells CASSSAGGESYEQYF. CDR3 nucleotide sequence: TGCGCCAGCAGCTCAGCGGGAGGGGAGTCCTACGAGCAGTACTTC.

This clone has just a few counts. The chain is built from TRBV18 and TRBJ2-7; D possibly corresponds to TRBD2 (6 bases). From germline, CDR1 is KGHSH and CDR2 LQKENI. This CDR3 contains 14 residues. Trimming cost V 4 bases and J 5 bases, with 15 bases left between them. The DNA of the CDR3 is TGTGCCAGCTCACTTACCGGGAGTAGGGACGAGCAGTACTTC. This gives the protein CASSLTGSRDEQYF.

CDR3: CASSYWGGQRLNEQFF. CDR3 sequence (DNA): TGTGCCAGCAGTTACTGGGGAGGTCAACGCCTCAATGAGCAGTTCTTC. The chain combines TRBV6-5 with TRBJ2-1; perhaps TRBD2 as D (6 bases). Germline lookup yields CDR1 MNHEY and CDR2 SVGAGI. V was cut by 1 base and J by 6 bases, with 16 bases left in between. The CDR3 consists of 16 residues.

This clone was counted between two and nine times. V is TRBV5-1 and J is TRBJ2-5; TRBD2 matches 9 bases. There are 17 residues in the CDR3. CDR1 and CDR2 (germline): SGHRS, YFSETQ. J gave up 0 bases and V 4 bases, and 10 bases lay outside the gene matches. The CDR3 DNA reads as TGCGCCAGCAGCCCCCAGGCGGGAGGGTTGTACCAAGAGACCCAGTACTTC. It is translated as CASSPQAGGLYQETQYF.

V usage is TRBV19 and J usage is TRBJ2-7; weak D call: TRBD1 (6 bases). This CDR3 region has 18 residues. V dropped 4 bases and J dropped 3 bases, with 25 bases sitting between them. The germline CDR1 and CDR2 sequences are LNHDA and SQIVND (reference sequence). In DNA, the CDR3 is TGTGCCAGTAGTACCCGAGAGACAGGCCGCAGGAGGAACTACGAGCAGTACTTC. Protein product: CASSTRETGRRRNYEQYF. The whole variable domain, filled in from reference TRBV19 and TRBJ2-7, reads DGGITQSPKYLFRKEGQNVTLSCEQNLNHDAMYWYRQDPGQGLRLIYYSQIVNDFQKGDIAEGYSVSREKKESFPLTVTSAQKNPTAFYLCASSTRETGRRRNYEQYFGPGTRLTVT.